This record looks at one T cell receptor beta chain sequence and its context. No antigen is known for it. Each CDR3 protein is one row after TCRdb ran MiXCR on the RACE reads. The sample lists 90,000 to 140,000 distinct CDR3 sequences, 30% to 35% occurring once. The record originates from a study of human T cells and chemical hapten exposure. Study-level findings and limits: There was no change with DPC sensitization in TCRs above 1 in 1000 frequency.

The CDR3 contains 14 residues. J was trimmed by 2 bases and V by 1 base; bases with no gene match: 4. CDR1 and CDR2 from the germline V gene are DFQATT and SNEGSKA (reference sequence). Time point reported: patch test 3, about 24 weeks after DPC sensitization. As to treatment: therapeutic diphenylcyclopropenone sensitization with weekly scalp DPC. Whole blood that had not been fractionated was the source of extracted total RNA. This sequence originates from a man in his forties with alopecia areata. Some clones in this sample may be carry-over from other donors' samples. This chain joins TRBV20-1 and TRBJ2-5; 7 bases line up with TRBD1. This sample comprised whole blood, obtained in connection with sensitization to the hapten diphenylcyclopropenone (DPC). CDR3 coding DNA: TGCAGTGCTAGAGTCGAGACAGGGCAAGAGACCCAGTACTTC. Translation gives CSARVETGQETQYF.